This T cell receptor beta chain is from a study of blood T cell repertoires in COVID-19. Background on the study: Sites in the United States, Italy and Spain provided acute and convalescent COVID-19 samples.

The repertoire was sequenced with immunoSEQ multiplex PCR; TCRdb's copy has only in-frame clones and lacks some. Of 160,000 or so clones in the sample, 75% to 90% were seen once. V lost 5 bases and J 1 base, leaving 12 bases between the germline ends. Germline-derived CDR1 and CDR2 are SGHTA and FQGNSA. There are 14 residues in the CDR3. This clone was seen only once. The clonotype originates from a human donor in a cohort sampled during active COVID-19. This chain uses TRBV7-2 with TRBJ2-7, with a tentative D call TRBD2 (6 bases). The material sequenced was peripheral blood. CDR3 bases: TGTGCCAGCAGCAAAGGCGGGACGTCCTACGAGCAGTACTTC. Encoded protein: CASSKGGTSYEQYF.